Listed below are T cell receptor beta chains from one sample, sequenced in a study of shared clonotypes between healthy human individuals. Clones were read by immunoSEQ multiplex PCR, and TCRdb kept only the in-frame ones, dropping some. The sample lists millions of clones; roughly nine tenths were seen once. The sequenced sample was naive CD4+ T cells sorted from blood. The origin of the receptors is a man in his late teens or twenties in good health. The CDR3 runs from the conserved cysteine through the conserved F or W. The order of the fields is J gene, V gene, D gene, clone size, CDR3 protein, CDR3 DNA. A D gene is named only where the DNA matches it firmly. Clone size is shown for a subset of rows, as once, few, many or a class of expanded clone.

j_call: TRBJ2-1; v_call: TRBV7-7; d_call: .; clone_size: .; cdr3_aa: CASSLGPTQGFNEQFF; cdr3_nt: TGTGCTAGCAGCTTAGGTCCAACCCAGGGCTTCAATGAGCAGTTCTTC
j_call: TRBJ2-4; v_call: TRBV6-4; d_call: TRBD1; clone_size: .; cdr3_aa: CASSDSRTGDIQYF; cdr3_nt: TGTGCCAGCAGTGACTCGCGGACAGGGGACATTCAGTACTTC
j_call: TRBJ2-7; v_call: TRBV18; d_call: TRBD2; clone_size: .; cdr3_aa: CASSPSGGSEQYF; cdr3_nt: TGTGCCAGCTCACCATCGGGAGGGTCCGAGCAGTACTTC
j_call: TRBJ1-6; v_call: TRBV19; d_call: .; clone_size: .; cdr3_aa: CASSNPTTGHSPLHF; cdr3_nt: TGTGCCAGTAGTAACCCTACGACAGGACATTCACCCCTCCACTTT
j_call: TRBJ1-2; v_call: TRBV6-5; d_call: .; clone_size: few; cdr3_aa: CASSIGSGYTF; cdr3_nt: TGTGCCAGCAGTATAGGGTCAGGCTACACCTTC
j_call: TRBJ2-2; v_call: TRBV7-8; d_call: TRBD2; clone_size: .; cdr3_aa: CASSLGGGAFTWTGELFF; cdr3_nt: TGTGCCAGCAGCTTAGGCGGGGGGGCGTTTACTTGGACCGGGGAGCTGTTTTTT
j_call: TRBJ1-1; v_call: TRBV19; d_call: .; clone_size: .; cdr3_aa: CASSQAMNTEAFF; cdr3_nt: TGTGCCAGTAGTCAGGCCATGAACACTGAAGCTTTCTTT
j_call: TRBJ2-5; v_call: TRBV28; d_call: TRBD2; clone_size: .; cdr3_aa: CAVIAGVSQETQYF; cdr3_nt: TGTGCCGTGATAGCGGGGGTTTCCCAAGAGACCCAGTACTTC
j_call: TRBJ2-1; v_call: TRBV11-3; d_call: TRBD2; clone_size: .; cdr3_aa: CASSLGRGGNNEQFF; cdr3_nt: TGTGCCAGCAGCTTAGGGCGGGGGGGGAACAATGAGCAGTTCTTC
j_call: TRBJ2-3; v_call: TRBV11-2; d_call: TRBD2; clone_size: .; cdr3_aa: CASSLLPSTSGITDTQYF; cdr3_nt: TGTGCCAGCAGCTTATTACCTTCGACTAGCGGCATCACAGATACGCAGTATTTT
j_call: TRBJ1-1; v_call: TRBV6-6; d_call: TRBD1; clone_size: .; cdr3_aa: CASSQRTGFTEAFF; cdr3_nt: TGTGCCAGCAGTCAGAGGACAGGGTTCACTGAAGCTTTCTTT
j_call: TRBJ1-2; v_call: TRBV15; d_call: .; clone_size: .; cdr3_aa: CATSRGLGALGYTF; cdr3_nt: TGTGCCACCAGCAGAGGACTGGGGGCGCTGGGCTACACCTTC
j_call: TRBJ1-6; v_call: TRBV7-2; d_call: .; clone_size: few; cdr3_aa: CASSSRGTSPLHF; cdr3_nt: TGTGCCAGCAGCTCCAGGGGTACATCACCCCTCCACTTT
j_call: TRBJ1-1; v_call: TRBV6-1; d_call: .; clone_size: .; cdr3_aa: CASSEATTGNTEAFF; cdr3_nt: TGTGCCAGCAGTGAAGCCACCACAGGGAACACTGAAGCTTTCTTT
j_call: TRBJ1-2; v_call: TRBV30; d_call: TRBD1; clone_size: .; cdr3_aa: CACSGTGANYGYTF; cdr3_nt: TGTGCCTGCTCCGGGACAGGGGCTAACTATGGCTACACCTTC
j_call: TRBJ2-7; v_call: TRBV30; d_call: TRBD1; clone_size: .; cdr3_aa: CAWQPGQLISYEQYF; cdr3_nt: TGTGCCTGGCAACCGGGACAGTTGATCTCCTACGAGCAGTACTTC
j_call: TRBJ2-5; v_call: TRBV9; d_call: .; clone_size: .; cdr3_aa: CASSVEGTPLHF; cdr3_nt: TGTGCCAGCAGCGTAGAGGGGACCCCACTCCACTTC
j_call: TRBJ1-1; v_call: TRBV19; d_call: TRBD1; clone_size: .; cdr3_aa: CASRSQGGNTEAFF; cdr3_nt: TGTGCCAGTAGATCTCAGGGGGGGAACACTGAAGCTTTCTTT
j_call: TRBJ2-5; v_call: TRBV10-3; d_call: TRBD1; clone_size: .; cdr3_aa: CAISAKGTGGMQETQYF; cdr3_nt: TGTGCCATCAGTGCCAAAGGGACAGGGGGCATGCAAGAGACCCAGTACTTC
j_call: TRBJ1-1; v_call: TRBV5-6; d_call: .; clone_size: .; cdr3_aa: CASSLVGVNTEAFF; cdr3_nt: TGTGCCAGCAGCTTGGTAGGGGTGAACACTGAAGCTTTCTTT
j_call: TRBJ1-6; v_call: TRBV14; d_call: .; clone_size: few; cdr3_aa: CASSLENGYNSPLHF; cdr3_nt: TGTGCCAGCAGCCTGGAGAATGGGTATAATTCACCCCTCCACTTT
j_call: TRBJ2-1; v_call: TRBV9; d_call: TRBD1; clone_size: .; cdr3_aa: CASSPRQGRPEVEQFF; cdr3_nt: TGTGCCAGCAGCCCGAGACAGGGCAGACCGGAGGTTGAGCAGTTCTTC
j_call: TRBJ2-6; v_call: TRBV6-4; d_call: TRBD1; clone_size: .; cdr3_aa: CASSEQGAAGANVLTF; cdr3_nt: TGTGCCAGCAGTGAACAGGGGGCAGCTGGGGCCAACGTCCTGACTTTC
j_call: TRBJ1-1; v_call: TRBV7-9; d_call: TRBD1; clone_size: .; cdr3_aa: CASSHRGQDTEAFF; cdr3_nt: TGTGCCAGCAGCCACAGGGGTCAGGACACTGAAGCTTTCTTT
j_call: TRBJ1-5; v_call: TRBV11-2; d_call: .; clone_size: .; cdr3_aa: CASSLEGSKPQHF; cdr3_nt: TGTGCCAGCAGCTTAGAGGGTTCCAAGCCCCAGCATTTT
j_call: TRBJ1-1; v_call: TRBV11-2; d_call: TRBD1; clone_size: .; cdr3_aa: CASSRDRDEAFF; cdr3_nt: TGTGCCAGCAGCCGGGACAGGGACGAAGCTTTCTTT
j_call: TRBJ1-1; v_call: TRBV7-8; d_call: .; clone_size: .; cdr3_aa: CASSFLTGNTEAFF; cdr3_nt: TGTGCCAGCAGCTTCCTGACAGGGAACACTGAAGCTTTCTTT
j_call: TRBJ1-1; v_call: TRBV10-3; d_call: .; clone_size: .; cdr3_aa: CAISSDPPGHSNTEAFF; cdr3_nt: TGTGCCATCAGCTCGGACCCTCCTGGACACTCGAACACTGAAGCTTTCTTT
j_call: TRBJ2-7; v_call: TRBV6-1; d_call: .; clone_size: .; cdr3_aa: CASRISGSTYEQYF; cdr3_nt: TGTGCCAGCAGGATAAGCGGGTCCACCTACGAGCAGTACTTC